Each of the 24 T cell receptor beta chains below was sequenced from the same sample in a study of cytomegalovirus exposure and HLA in healthy donors. Primers included in the PCR were 60 Vbeta and 13 Jbeta primers. Sequencing used immunoSEQ multiplex PCR; TCRdb keeps in-frame clones, though not all of them. The sample has approximately 220,000 clones; approximately 80% are singletons. The sequenced material came from PBMCs. The receptors were gathered from a girl under 10 years old in good health and CMV-seronegative.

The chain is built from TRBV7-9 and TRBJ2-5; maybe TRBD1 (6 bases). V was trimmed by 5 bases and J by 1 base, leaving 14 bases between them. The germline V gene has CDR1 SEHNR and CDR2 FQNEAQ (reference sequence). The CDR3 is made up of 15 amino acids. CDR3 bases: TGTGCCAGCAGCGGATGGACAGAGCCCCAAGAGACCCAGTACTTC. It is translated as CASSGWTEPQETQYF.

The chain combines TRBV5-1 with TRBJ1-1, with a possible D match to TRBD1 (6 bases). The CDR3 has 15 residues. Germline CDR1 reads SGHRS; CDR2 reads YFSETQ. V was shortened by 4 bases and J by 0 bases, with 13 bases between the two germline ends. CDR3 DNA: TGCGCCAGCAGCCTGACAGGTTACATGAACACTGAAGCTTTCTTT. This codes for CASSLTGYMNTEAFF. Full variable domain (outside the CDR3, taken from reference TRBV5-1 and TRBJ1-1): KAGVTQTPRYLIKTRGQQVTLSCSPISGHRSVSWYQQTPGQGLQFLFEYFSETQRNKGNFPGRFSGRQFSNSRSEMNVSTLELGDSALYLCASSLTGYMNTEAFFGQGTRLTVV.

This chain links TRBV5-5 with TRBJ1-5; the D is unclear. The CDR3 is 16 amino acids. V shed 2 bases and J shed 2 bases, with 14 bases lying between them. Germline CDR1 and CDR2: SGHKS and YYEKEE (reference sequence). The CDR3 sequence: CASSLSSRKGNQPQHF. The CDR3 nucleotides read TGTGCCAGCAGCTTATCGTCCAGGAAAGGCAATCAGCCCCAGCATTTT.

A few counts support this clone. This chain uses TRBV27 with TRBJ2-1; D remains ambiguous. The ends were cut back, 3 bases at V and 2 bases at J, with 8 bases in the middle. This CDR3 is built from 14 residues. Germline lookup yields CDR1 MNHEY and CDR2 SMNVEV (reference sequence). CDR3 coding DNA: TGTGCCAGCAGTTTTCGAACACCCTACAATGAGCAGTTCTTC. This sequence encodes CASSFRTPYNEQFF.

V gene TRBV4-1 combines with J gene TRBJ1-2, with D unclear. The germline V gene encodes CDR1 MGHRA and CDR2 YSYEKL. This CDR3 comprises 16 residues. V dropped 0 bases and J dropped 1 base, with 12 bases sitting between them. CDR3 protein: CASSQDRTSFNYGYTF. CDR3 nucleotides: TGCGCCAGCAGCCAAGATCGAACATCCTTTAACTATGGCTACACCTTC.

This clone was seen a few times. The junction differs from germline at one of its ends, possibly a read error. The chain couples TRBV13 to TRBJ2-5, with 10 positions matching TRBD2. The CDR3 is 17 amino acids. Germline V gives CDR1 PRHDT, CDR2 FYEKMQ (reference sequence). The CDR3 is CASSSEGLLAGREAQYF. CDR3 in DNA: TGTGCCAGCAGCTCCGAGGGTCTACTAGCGGGACGAGAGGCCCAGTACTTC.

In regard to this clone: A read error may account for a junction end that differs from germline. The gene calls are TRBV18 and TRBJ2-3; D ambiguous. From germline, CDR1 is KGHSH and CDR2 LQKENI. The CDR3 is 12 residues long. The CDR3 sequence: CTSSPVTDTQYF. CDR3 sequence (DNA): TGTACCAGCTCACCCGTTACAGATACGCAGTATTTT.

The J gene is TRBJ2-3, the V gene TRBV13; D perhaps matches TRBD1 (6 bases). CDR1 and CDR2 from the germline V gene are PRHDT and FYEKMQ (reference sequence). V was pared by 11 bases and J by 1 base, with 28 bases between. This CDR3 has 18 amino acids. Here the CDR3 reads CARPRGQSRVLRTDTQYF. The CDR3 DNA follows: TGTGCCCGCCCCAGAGGACAGTCGCGGGTGCTACGCACAGATACGCAGTATTTT.

This clone has just a few counts. The V and J genes are TRBV6-5 and TRBJ1-1, with D tentatively TRBD1 (6 bases). The V gene lost 2 bases and the J gene lost 4 bases, with 8 bases spanning the gap. Germline CDR1 and CDR2: MNHEY and SVGAGI. The CDR3 has 13 amino acids. CDR3 region: CASSYGTTTEAFF. The CDR3 nucleotides are TGTGCCAGCAGTTACGGGACAACCACTGAAGCTTTCTTT.

The chain couples TRBV19 to TRBJ2-5; D possibly corresponds to TRBD2 (5 bases). The CDR3 runs 13 residues. Trimming pared 6 bases from V and 5 bases from J, leaving 13 bases between. CDR1 is LNHDA, CDR2 SQIVND, per germline (reference sequence). For the CDR3, the DNA is TGTGCCAGTAGACGAGACTACGAGGAGACCCAGTACTTC. This translates into CASRRDYEETQYF.

This chain joins TRBV5-1 and TRBJ1-5; TRBD1 aligns across 7 bases. The CDR3 runs 15 residues. The J segment lost 3 bases and the V segment lost 4 bases, leaving 7 bases of the junction unmatched. Germline CDR1 is SGHRS and CDR2 is YFSETQ. The CDR3 DNA reads as TGCGCCAGCAGCATAAACGGACAGGCCAATCAGCCCCAGCATTTT. It is translated as CASSINGQANQPQHF.

This chain joins TRBV6-1 and TRBJ2-5; TRBD2 agrees at 8 bases. CDR1 MNHNS and CDR2 SASEGT come from the germline V gene. CDR3 length: 15 residues. J gave up 4 bases and V 7 bases, and 11 bases lay outside the gene matches. The CDR3 sequence: CASTPAGGGSETQYF. The CDR3 nucleotides are TGTGCCAGCACCCCTGCGGGGGGCGGCTCAGAGACCCAGTACTTC.

The V and J genes are TRBV5-1 and TRBJ1-2; 9 bases fit TRBD1. The J segment lost 7 bases and the V segment lost 4 bases, leaving 14 bases of the junction unmatched. This CDR3 contains 16 residues. The V gene's germline CDR1 is SGHRS and CDR2 YFSETQ. The CDR3 nucleotides are TGCGCCAGCAGCGTAGCCCCAAACCCGGGACAGGGTGGCTACACCTTC. Translation gives CASSVAPNPGQGGYTF. The whole variable domain, filled in from reference TRBV5-1 and TRBJ1-2, reads KAGVTQTPRYLIKTRGQQVTLSCSPISGHRSVSWYQQTPGQGLQFLFEYFSETQRNKGNFPGRFSGRQFSNSRSEMNVSTLELGDSALYLCASSVAPNPGQGGYTFGSGTRLTVV.

The V call is TRBV7-9, the J call TRBJ2-1, with 7 bases matching TRBD2. Germline trimming cut 1 base from V and 9 bases from J; bases unmatched to any gene: 0. Germline lookup yields CDR1 SEHNR and CDR2 FQNEAQ (reference sequence). The CDR3 has 12 residues. CDR3 in DNA: TGTGCCAGCAGCTTAGGGGAGGGTGAGCAGTTCTTC. Protein sequence: CASSLGEGEQFF.

The chain couples TRBV4-2 to TRBJ2-1, with D perhaps matching TRBD2 (6 bases). Per the germline V gene, CDR1 is LGHNA and CDR2 is YNFKEQ. The CDR3 is 16 residues long. V shed 0 bases and J shed 3 bases, with 12 bases lying between them. CDR3 in DNA: TGTGCCAGCAGCCAAGATTTTTTTAGCGGCTACAATGAGCAGTTCTTC. Translated: CASSQDFFSGYNEQFF.

A note on this clone: Compared with germline, one end of the junction differs, possibly owing to a read error. The chain couples TRBV18 to TRBJ1-1; tentatively, D is TRBD1 (5 bases). There are 12 residues in the CDR3. Germline lookup yields CDR1 KGHSH and CDR2 LQKENI. This chain's CDR3 is CASSPGGTIVIF. The CDR3 nucleotides read TGTGCCAGCTCACCAGGGGGGACCATTGTGATCTTT.

The genes are TRBV5-4 and TRBJ1-6; TRBD1 might be the D (6 bases). V lost 2 bases, J lost 10 bases, and 13 bases lay in between. CDR1 is SGHNT, CDR2 YYREEE, per germline (reference sequence). The CDR3 spans 14 residues. The CDR3 loop reads CASSLKQGQSPLHF. As DNA, the CDR3 is TGTGCCAGCAGCTTAAAGCAGGGGCAATCACCCCTCCACTTT.

The chain is built from TRBV13 and TRBJ2-3, with TRBD2 matching over 7 bases. Per the germline V gene, CDR1 is PRHDT and CDR2 is FYEKMQ (reference sequence). Germline trimming cut 2 bases from V and 2 bases from J; bases unmatched to any gene: 10. The CDR3 is 17 amino acids. For the CDR3, the DNA is TGTGCCAGCAGCTTAAAGGGACTACTGTGGGTCACAGATACGCAGTATTTT. Protein product: CASSLKGLLWVTDTQYF.

This clone was observed a few times. The V call is TRBV27, the J call TRBJ2-5, with D tentatively TRBD1 (5 bases). Germline values: CDR1 MNHEY, CDR2 SMNVEV (reference sequence). The V end lost 7 bases, the J end lost 0 bases, and 12 bases lay between the germline ends. This CDR3 has 14 amino acids. CDR3 region: CASNYTGNQETQYF. The DNA for the CDR3 is TGTGCCAGCAATTATACAGGAAACCAAGAGACCCAGTACTTC.

The rearrangement uses TRBV30 and TRBJ2-1, with 8 bases fitting TRBD1. Germline V CDR1 and CDR2: GTSNPN, SVGIG (reference sequence). The CDR3 consists of 17 residues. V lost 5 bases, J lost 3 bases, and 15 bases stayed unmatched. The chain's CDR3 is CAWYPRLIGTGYNEQFF. Written as DNA, the CDR3 is TGTGCCTGGTATCCTAGGCTTATAGGGACAGGCTACAATGAGCAGTTCTTC.

This clone was seen just once. The chain recombines TRBV6-4 with TRBJ1-2; D is possibly TRBD1 (6 bases). V was pared by 4 bases and J by 4 bases, with 16 bases between. The CDR3 contains 15 residues. Per germline, CDR1 MRHNA and CDR2 SNTAGT. CDR3 in amino acids: CASSVTPDRIYGYTF. The CDR3 nucleotides are TGTGCCAGCAGTGTGACCCCGGACAGAATCTATGGCTACACCTTC.

The V call is TRBV6-6, the J call TRBJ2-2, with 9 nucleotides matching TRBD1. V shed 6 bases and J 0 bases; nucleotides not matched to a gene: 5. The CDR3 consists of 16 residues. Per the germline V gene, CDR1 is MNHNY and CDR2 is SVGAGI (reference sequence). The CDR3: CASRPTGGANTGELFF. CDR3 sequence (DNA): TGTGCCAGCAGACCCACAGGGGGCGCGAACACCGGGGAGCTGTTTTTT.

In regard to this clone: Different DNA sequences within this sample yield the same CDR3. V and J are TRBV4-1 and TRBJ1-1; 10 nucleotides match TRBD1. The CDR3 is made up of 14 amino acids. Per germline, CDR1 MGHRA and CDR2 YSYEKL. J gave up 4 bases and V 5 bases, and 4 bases lay outside the gene matches. The DNA of the CDR3 is TGCGCCAGCAGCTACCGGGACAGGGGCACTGAAGCTTTCTTT. Translating gives CASSYRDRGTEAFF.

This chain uses TRBV7-9 with TRBJ2-5; TRBD2 agrees at 9 bases. The junction had 13 bases not matched to a gene; V was cut back by 3 bases and J by 2 bases. The CDR3 totals 18 residues. In germline, CDR1 is SEHNR, CDR2 FQNEAQ (reference sequence). In DNA form, the CDR3 reads TGTGCCAGCAGCTTTGGAGCTACCGGGACTAGCCGGCAAGAGACCCAGTACTTC. Translation gives CASSFGATGTSRQETQYF.